This TCR beta chain stems from a study of blood T cell repertoires in COVID-19. Study context: The samples span acute and convalescent COVID-19 from the United States, Italy and Spain. PBMCs, B-cell-depleted T cells, or T cells provided the cDNA or gDNA that made up the material.

Original data processing: It was from reference gene primer amplification that nucleated cell counts were estimated. The protocol was immunoSEQ multiplex PCR, while the TCRdb copy is restricted to in-frame clones and leaves out a portion. For V, J and clone size, that table is used; D and trimming come from the DNA. Of 350,000 or so clones detected, nearly 90% appear once; the ten largest clones hold about 7%. Per germline, CDR1 SGHRS and CDR2 YFSETQ. The CDR3 is made up of 14 amino acids. V lost 4 bases and J 4 bases, leaving 14 bases between the germline ends. The rearrangement uses TRBV5-1 and TRBJ1-1, with D tentatively TRBD1 (6 bases). The clonotype comes from a man aged 18 to 30 with active or convalescent COVID-19. Source material: peripheral blood. CDR3 loop: CASSGYDRSTEAFF. The CDR3 nucleotides read TGCGCCAGCAGCGGCTACGACAGGTCCACTGAAGCTTTCTTT.